The rows below give T cell receptor beta chains drawn from one sample of a study of blood T cell repertoires in COVID-19. The data were produced by immunoSEQ multiplex PCR, yet TCRdb's version contains in-frame clones alone and is incomplete. The sample consists of about 500,000 clones, 75% to 90% of them appearing once. Material for sequencing was PBMCs or T cells enriched from blood (not recorded which). These receptors were obtained from a young woman who had recovered from COVID-19. Both conserved end residues are part of each CDR3. The D gene is left open where the match is weak.

d_call: NA
j_call: TRBJ1-3
v_call: TRBV5-1
cdr3_aa: CASSSRPGSGNTIYF

d_call: NA
j_call: TRBJ2-3
v_call: TRBV27
cdr3_aa: CASSLAFGRVADTQYF

d_call: NA
j_call: TRBJ2-7
v_call: TRBV23-1
cdr3_aa: CASSHQGTSYEQYF

d_call: TRBD1
j_call: TRBJ1-2
v_call: TRBV29-1
cdr3_aa: CSVFGGQSYGYTF

d_call: TRBD2
j_call: TRBJ2-1
v_call: TRBV5-6
cdr3_aa: CASSWAGGAPYNEQFF

d_call: NA
j_call: TRBJ1-2
v_call: TRBV29-1
cdr3_aa: CSVEDGREGFYGYTF

d_call: TRBD2
j_call: TRBJ2-5
v_call: TRBV6-7
cdr3_aa: CATPRAGGPETQYF

d_call: NA
j_call: TRBJ2-7
v_call: TRBV2
cdr3_aa: CASSWDGSSYEQYF

d_call: TRBD2
j_call: TRBJ2-3
v_call: TRBV5-1
cdr3_aa: CASSFSSAGGTDTQYF

d_call: NA
j_call: TRBJ1-1
v_call: TRBV7-8
cdr3_aa: CASSPYRGGDTEAFF

d_call: TRBD1
j_call: TRBJ2-7
v_call: TRBV19
cdr3_aa: CASSQGTGTGIHEQYF

d_call: NA
j_call: TRBJ2-3
v_call: TRBV5-1
cdr3_aa: CASRSASTDTQYF

d_call: NA
j_call: TRBJ2-1
v_call: TRBV5-1
cdr3_aa: CASSLAMGLNEQFF

d_call: NA
j_call: TRBJ1-1
v_call: TRBV2
cdr3_aa: CASSGEGIGTEAFF

d_call: TRBD2
j_call: TRBJ2-3
v_call: TRBV3-1/TRBV3-2
cdr3_aa: CASSQEGEGPDTQYF

d_call: NA
j_call: TRBJ1-4
v_call: TRBV5-8
cdr3_aa: CASSLGRGPTNEKLFF

d_call: TRBD2
j_call: TRBJ2-3
v_call: TRBV5-6
cdr3_aa: CASSSSGFIRDTQYF

d_call: NA
j_call: TRBJ1-5
v_call: TRBV27
cdr3_aa: CASSLRGWGNQPQHF

d_call: NA
j_call: TRBJ2-7
v_call: TRBV4-1
cdr3_aa: CASSQVTSHGGSYEQYF

d_call: TRBD1
j_call: TRBJ1-1
v_call: TRBV6-5
cdr3_aa: CASSRDSDTEAFF

d_call: TRBD2
j_call: TRBJ2-5
v_call: TRBV5-8
cdr3_aa: CASSFLGGTETQYF

d_call: TRBD1
j_call: TRBJ1-1
v_call: TRBV7-9
cdr3_aa: CASSPRETGGVAEAFF

d_call: NA
j_call: TRBJ1-1
v_call: TRBV12-5
cdr3_aa: CASGFGGSMNTEAFF